This T cell receptor beta chain comes out of a study of T cell responses to AZD1222 COVID-19 vaccine. Here immunoSEQ multiplex PCR was the method, and the copy in TCRdb shows in-frame clones only, minus some. The sample lists about 56,000 clones; approximately 88% were seen once. From germline, CDR1 is MDHEN and CDR2 SYDVKM. J gave up 7 bases and V 3 bases, and 8 bases lay outside the gene matches. The CDR3 has 15 residues. This TCR came from an adult in good health. The sample was peripheral blood, taken on day 0 of AZD1222 vaccination. This sequence joins TRBV28 and TRBJ2-4, with TRBD1 matching over 8 bases. CDR3 sequence reads: CASSLAGGAGNIQYF. The DNA for the CDR3 is TGTGCCAGCAGTTTGGCAGGGGGCGCGGGTAACATTCAGTACTTC.